The present TCR beta chain was sequenced within a study of blood T cells in healthy people across ages. With a J-beta primer mix and a sample-barcoded 5' primer, a second PCR ran 7 to 11 cycles. The template-switch adaptor, which had 12 random nucleotides, put a tag on each cDNA molecule. Via MiXCR, TCRdb re-called the 5' RACE reads, giving one row per CDR3 protein. In the table there are 1.5 million to 1.9 million distinct CDR3 sequences, less than 45% of which are singletons. Trimming at V came to 6 bases and at J to 3 bases, leaving 7 bases not matched to a gene. The CDR3 runs to 14 residues. Germline CDR1 reads DFQATT; CDR2 reads SNEGSKA (reference sequence). Study observations and caveats: Without sorted subsets, naive and antigen-experienced compartments could not be conclusively compared.

This clonotype was observed a few times. Its antigen remains unidentified. The material sequenced was blood. This TCR came from a young woman in good health. The rearrangement joins TRBV20-1 to TRBJ2-2, with 7 bases aligning to TRBD1. CDR3 region: CSADRADHTGELFF. In nucleotides, the CDR3 is TGCAGTGCCGACAGGGCGGACCACACCGGGGAGCTGTTTTTT.